These T cell receptor beta chains were read from a single sample in a study of shared clonotypes between healthy human individuals. Only in-frame clones appear in the TCRdb table, and some are missing; sequencing was by immunoSEQ multiplex PCR. The data contain about 2.1 million clones, about 94% of them singletons. Sequencing input: naive CD8+ T cells from PBMCs. These receptors were collected from a young man in good health. Some clones in this sample may be carry-over from other donors' samples. CDR3s include the opening cysteine and the closing phenylalanine or tryptophan. Fields, in order: CDR3 protein, CDR3 DNA, J gene, D gene, V gene, clone size. A D gene is named only where the DNA matches it firmly. Only part of the rows carry a size: once, few, many, or a class if the clone is expanded.

CDR3aa: CASSRAYSNQPQHF
CDR3nt: TGTGCCAGTTCCCGAGCGTATAGCAATCAGCCCCAGCATTTT
j_gene: TRBJ1-5
d_gene: NA
v_gene: TRBV19
abundance: NA

CDR3aa: CASSLEDVRYEQYF
CDR3nt: TGTGCCAGTAGCCTCGAGGACGTTCGTTACGAGCAGTACTTC
j_gene: TRBJ2-7
d_gene: NA
v_gene: TRBV19
abundance: NA

CDR3aa: CASSLLEGRPRTDTQYF
CDR3nt: TGTGCCAGCAGTTTATTGGAGGGGAGGCCCCGCACAGATACGCAGTATTTT
j_gene: TRBJ2-3
d_gene: NA
v_gene: TRBV27
abundance: NA

CDR3aa: CASSVGQSTDSGNTIYF
CDR3nt: TGTGCCAGCAGCGTGGGACAAAGCACAGACTCTGGAAACACCATATATTTT
j_gene: TRBJ1-3
d_gene: NA
v_gene: TRBV9
abundance: NA

CDR3aa: CASSIDPGGRWRAEAFF
CDR3nt: TGTGCCAGTAGTATAGATCCCGGGGGCCGTTGGAGGGCTGAAGCTTTCTTT
j_gene: TRBJ1-1
d_gene: NA
v_gene: TRBV19
abundance: NA

CDR3aa: CASSARLAGAYGQYF
CDR3nt: TGTGCCAGCAGTGCTCGACTAGCGGGAGCTTACGGGCAGTACTTC
j_gene: TRBJ2-7
d_gene: TRBD2
v_gene: TRBV28
abundance: NA

CDR3aa: CASSLTPLWGSLTDTQYF
CDR3nt: TGTGCCAGCAGCCTAACACCCCTTTGGGGGTCCCTCACAGATACGCAGTATTTT
j_gene: TRBJ2-3
d_gene: NA
v_gene: TRBV5-6
abundance: NA

CDR3aa: CASLPGPDEKLFF
CDR3nt: TGTGCCAGCCTCCCGGGACCAGATGAAAAACTGTTTTTT
j_gene: TRBJ1-4
d_gene: NA
v_gene: TRBV19
abundance: NA

CDR3aa: CASTKGSSSYNEQFF
CDR3nt: TGTGCCAGCACGAAGGGAAGTAGCTCCTACAATGAGCAGTTCTTC
j_gene: TRBJ2-1
d_gene: NA
v_gene: TRBV6-5
abundance: NA

CDR3aa: CASSLSGNTEAFF
CDR3nt: TGTGCCAGCAGCTTAAGCGGGAACACTGAAGCTTTCTTT
j_gene: TRBJ1-1
d_gene: NA
v_gene: TRBV7-3
abundance: NA

CDR3aa: CASSLEEATQYF
CDR3nt: TGTGCCAGCAGCTTAGAAGAGGCAACCCAGTACTTC
j_gene: TRBJ2-5
d_gene: NA
v_gene: TRBV7-6
abundance: once

CDR3aa: CAWSVGLGNTEAFF
CDR3nt: TGTGCCTGGAGTGTAGGGTTGGGGAACACTGAAGCTTTCTTT
j_gene: TRBJ1-1
d_gene: NA
v_gene: TRBV30
abundance: NA

CDR3aa: CASSVGGGRAKNIQYF
CDR3nt: TGTGCCAGCAGCGTAGGGGGCGGTCGAGCCAAAAACATTCAGTACTTC
j_gene: TRBJ2-4
d_gene: NA
v_gene: TRBV9
abundance: NA

CDR3aa: CASSQSKYTGELFF
CDR3nt: TGTGCCAGCAGCCAATCAAAGTACACCGGGGAGCTGTTTTTT
j_gene: TRBJ2-2
d_gene: NA
v_gene: TRBV7-6
abundance: NA

CDR3aa: CASRPDRGLTYEQYF
CDR3nt: TGCGCCAGCAGACCGGACAGGGGGTTGACCTACGAGCAGTACTTC
j_gene: TRBJ2-7
d_gene: TRBD1
v_gene: TRBV5-1
abundance: NA

CDR3aa: CASGRDGPNEQFF
CDR3nt: TGTGCCAGCGGGCGGGACGGTCCCAATGAGCAGTTCTTC
j_gene: TRBJ2-1
d_gene: NA
v_gene: TRBV28
abundance: NA

CDR3aa: CASNQRDSHEDIQYF
CDR3nt: TGTGCCAGCAATCAAAGGGACTCACATGAGGACATTCAGTACTTC
j_gene: TRBJ2-4
d_gene: NA
v_gene: TRBV27
abundance: NA

CDR3aa: CASSLSAGQIYEQYF
CDR3nt: TGTGCCAGTAGTCTGTCAGCGGGACAGATCTACGAGCAGTACTTC
j_gene: TRBJ2-7
d_gene: NA
v_gene: TRBV19
abundance: NA

CDR3aa: CASSVGTSGNDEQFF
CDR3nt: TGTGCCAGCAGTGTAGGGACTAGCGGGAACGATGAGCAGTTCTTC
j_gene: TRBJ2-1
d_gene: TRBD2
v_gene: TRBV6-5
abundance: NA

CDR3aa: CASSQDFTVIQETQYF
CDR3nt: TGTGCCAGCAGCCAAGATTTCACAGTAATCCAAGAGACCCAGTACTTC
j_gene: TRBJ2-5
d_gene: NA
v_gene: TRBV4-2
abundance: NA

CDR3aa: CASSVGAKNTEAFF
CDR3nt: TGTGCCAGCAGCGTAGGGGCCAAGAACACTGAAGCTTTCTTT
j_gene: TRBJ1-1
d_gene: NA
v_gene: TRBV9
abundance: few

CDR3aa: CASRPAGVAFEAFF
CDR3nt: TGTGCCAGCAGACCGGCAGGGGTTGCTTTTGAAGCTTTCTTT
j_gene: TRBJ1-1
d_gene: NA
v_gene: TRBV28
abundance: NA

CDR3aa: CASSLLGGRAMNTEAFF
CDR3nt: TGTGCCAGCAGCTTACTTGGTGGCAGGGCGATGAACACTGAAGCTTTCTTT
j_gene: TRBJ1-1
d_gene: NA
v_gene: TRBV7-3
abundance: once

CDR3aa: CASSQWAGGSYEQYF
CDR3nt: TGTGCCAGCAGTCAGTGGGCTGGGGGCTCCTACGAGCAGTACTTC
j_gene: TRBJ2-7
d_gene: NA
v_gene: TRBV7-2
abundance: once

CDR3aa: CASSQVFREGYYEQYF
CDR3nt: TGTGCCAGCAGCCAAGTTTTTCGGGAGGGTTATTACGAGCAGTACTTC
j_gene: TRBJ2-7
d_gene: TRBD2
v_gene: TRBV4-2
abundance: NA

CDR3aa: CASSFGTGWGEQFF
CDR3nt: TGTGCCAGCAGTTTCGGGACAGGGTGGGGTGAGCAGTTCTTC
j_gene: TRBJ2-1
d_gene: TRBD1
v_gene: TRBV11-2
abundance: NA

CDR3aa: CASSAQGVGETQYF
CDR3nt: TGTGCCAGCAGTGCACAGGGGGTTGGGGAGACCCAGTACTTC
j_gene: TRBJ2-5
d_gene: TRBD1
v_gene: TRBV28
abundance: NA

CDR3aa: CASSPRDGGYEQYF
CDR3nt: TGTGCCAGCAGCCCCCGGGACGGCGGCTACGAGCAGTACTTC
j_gene: TRBJ2-7
d_gene: NA
v_gene: TRBV11-2
abundance: once

CDR3aa: CASSLLRLVGDEQYF
CDR3nt: TGTGCCAGCAGCCTCTTGAGACTAGTCGGGGACGAGCAGTACTTC
j_gene: TRBJ2-7
d_gene: NA
v_gene: TRBV6-6
abundance: NA

CDR3aa: CASSPGLAGGASYEQYF
CDR3nt: TGTGCCAGCAGTCCGGGACTAGCGGGAGGGGCTTCCTACGAGCAGTACTTC
j_gene: TRBJ2-7
d_gene: TRBD2
v_gene: TRBV5-4
abundance: NA

CDR3aa: CASRGLGYYEQYF
CDR3nt: TGTGCCAGCAGAGGACTAGGTTACTACGAGCAGTACTTC
j_gene: TRBJ2-7
d_gene: TRBD2
v_gene: TRBV6-1
abundance: NA

CDR3aa: CASSLRQGAGNTIYF
CDR3nt: TGTGCCAGTAGTCTCCGGCAGGGGGCTGGAAACACCATATATTTT
j_gene: TRBJ1-3
d_gene: TRBD1
v_gene: TRBV19
abundance: once

CDR3aa: CAAVLNTGELFF
CDR3nt: TGTGCCGCGGTATTGAACACCGGGGAGCTGTTTTTT
j_gene: TRBJ2-2
d_gene: NA
v_gene: TRBV7-7
abundance: NA

CDR3aa: CASSWGQKGQPQHF
CDR3nt: TGTGCCAGCAGCTGGGGACAGAAAGGTCAGCCCCAGCATTTT
j_gene: TRBJ1-5
d_gene: TRBD1
v_gene: TRBV27
abundance: NA

CDR3aa: CASSPKGGPSSYEQYF
CDR3nt: TGTGCCAGCAGCCCAAAGGGGGGTCCCAGCTCCTACGAGCAGTACTTC
j_gene: TRBJ2-7
d_gene: NA
v_gene: TRBV4-2
abundance: NA

CDR3aa: CASSESPGQTYEQYF
CDR3nt: TGTGCCAGCAGCGAATCTCCGGGACAAACCTACGAGCAGTACTTC
j_gene: TRBJ2-7
d_gene: NA
v_gene: TRBV9
abundance: NA

CDR3aa: CASSLYPELFF
CDR3nt: TGTGCCAGCAGTTTATACCCGGAGCTGTTTTTT
j_gene: TRBJ2-2
d_gene: NA
v_gene: TRBV28
abundance: few

CDR3aa: CASSHGLAVYNEQFF
CDR3nt: TGCGCCAGCAGCCATGGACTAGCGGTATACAATGAGCAGTTCTTC
j_gene: TRBJ2-1
d_gene: TRBD2
v_gene: TRBV4-3
abundance: NA